This is a list of T cell receptor beta chains from one sample in a study of cytomegalovirus exposure and HLA in healthy donors. This table comes from immunoSEQ multiplex PCR, and its TCRdb copy is limited to in-frame clones, with some not included. The table records 100,000 to 150,000 clones, roughly a sixth of them present only once. Material: PBMCs. All receptors come from a female donor in good health and CMV-seropositive. Each CDR3 is given with its conserved first and last residue. D genes are given only for firm matches. Clone sizes are given selectively: once, few, many, or a class where the clone is expanded.

clone size: few
V gene: TRBV11-2
D gene: .
J gene: TRBJ1-5
CDR3 protein: CASSSSTNQPQHF
CDR3 DNA: TGTGCCAGCAGCAGTTCTACGAATCAGCCCCAGCATTTT

clone size: .
V gene: TRBV7-9
D gene: .
J gene: TRBJ2-3
CDR3 protein: CASSLLLSGTDTQYF
CDR3 DNA: TGTGCCAGCAGCTTACTTTTGAGCGGCACAGATACGCAGTATTTT

clone size: few
V gene: TRBV4-3
D gene: TRBD1
J gene: TRBJ1-6
CDR3 protein: CASSQEQGIDSPLHF
CDR3 DNA: TGCGCCAGCAGCCAAGAACAGGGGATAGATTCACCCCTCCACTTT

clone size: few
V gene: TRBV5-1
D gene: TRBD1
J gene: TRBJ1-2
CDR3 protein: CASSPETGGAYYGYTF
CDR3 DNA: TGCGCCAGCAGCCCTGAAACAGGGGGCGCTTACTATGGCTACACCTTC

clone size: .
V gene: TRBV4-2
D gene: TRBD1
J gene: TRBJ1-1
CDR3 protein: CASSQLTGDEAFF
CDR3 DNA: TGTGCCAGCAGCCAATTGACAGGGGATGAAGCTTTCTTT

clone size: .
V gene: TRBV29-1
D gene: TRBD2
J gene: TRBJ2-7
CDR3 protein: CSVKVGGLEAYEQYF
CDR3 DNA: TGCAGCGTTAAGGTCGGGGGGTTAGAAGCCTACGAGCAGTACTTC

clone size: .
V gene: TRBV4-2
D gene: TRBD1
J gene: TRBJ1-5
CDR3 protein: CASSQASGQGANQPQHF
CDR3 DNA: TGTGCCAGCAGCCAGGCCTCCGGACAGGGGGCTAATCAGCCCCAGCATTTT

clone size: .
V gene: TRBV6-5
D gene: .
J gene: TRBJ1-2
CDR3 protein: CASSVQPNYGYTF
CDR3 DNA: TGTGCCAGCAGTGTACAGCCTAACTATGGCTACACCTTC

clone size: few
V gene: TRBV10-1
D gene: .
J gene: TRBJ2-7
CDR3 protein: CASSEFSGLAPYEQYF
CDR3 DNA: TGCGCCAGCAGCGAATTTAGTGGACTGGCTCCCTACGAGCAGTACTTC

clone size: .
V gene: TRBV19
D gene: .
J gene: TRBJ1-1
CDR3 protein: CASSFRANTEAFF
CDR3 DNA: TGTGCCAGTAGTTTCAGGGCCAACACTGAAGCTTTCTTT

clone size: .
V gene: TRBV5-6
D gene: .
J gene: TRBJ2-1
CDR3 protein: CASSLVGRFNEQFF
CDR3 DNA: TGTGCCAGCAGCTTGGTGGGGCGGTTCAATGAGCAGTTCTTC

clone size: few
V gene: TRBV30
D gene: TRBD1
J gene: TRBJ1-2
CDR3 protein: CAWSAGTGVNYGYTF
CDR3 DNA: TGTGCCTGGAGTGCAGGGACAGGGGTGAACTATGGCTACACCTTC

clone size: .
V gene: TRBV2
D gene: .
J gene: TRBJ1-6
CDR3 protein: CASSGREASPLHF
CDR3 DNA: TGTGCCAGCAGTGGCAGGGAAGCTTCACCCCTCCACTTT

clone size: once
V gene: TRBV5-1
D gene: TRBD2
J gene: TRBJ2-1
CDR3 protein: CASSLGTSGRAGNEQFF
CDR3 DNA: TGCGCCAGCAGCTTGGGGACTAGCGGGAGGGCCGGCAATGAGCAGTTCTTC

clone size: .
V gene: TRBV18
D gene: TRBD2
J gene: TRBJ2-5
CDR3 protein: CASSRIAGMGETQYF
CDR3 DNA: TGTGCCAGCTCACGGATAGCGGGAATGGGAGAGACCCAGTACTTC

clone size: few
V gene: TRBV19
D gene: .
J gene: TRBJ2-7
CDR3 protein: CASSRSLTSYEQYF
CDR3 DNA: TGTGCCAGTAGTCGGAGCTTAACATCCTACGAGCAGTACTTC

clone size: few
V gene: TRBV10-1
D gene: .
J gene: TRBJ2-7
CDR3 protein: CASSEAAGEQYF
CDR3 DNA: TGCGCCAGCAGTGAAGCCGCGGGGGAGCAGTACTTC

clone size: .
V gene: TRBV5-1
D gene: .
J gene: TRBJ2-7
CDR3 protein: CASSFLTAGLNYEQYF
CDR3 DNA: TGCGCCAGCAGCTTTCTAACGGCGGGACTTAACTACGAGCAGTACTTC

clone size: few
V gene: TRBV18
D gene: .
J gene: TRBJ1-4
CDR3 protein: CASSPGTSATNEKLFF
CDR3 DNA: TGTGCCAGCTCACCCGGGACTAGTGCAACTAATGAAAAACTGTTTTTT

clone size: .
V gene: TRBV19
D gene: .
J gene: TRBJ1-5
CDR3 protein: CASSIRGGDQPQHF
CDR3 DNA: TGTGCCAGTAGTATAAGGGGTGGCGATCAGCCCCAGCATTTT

clone size: few
V gene: TRBV28
D gene: .
J gene: TRBJ2-7
CDR3 protein: CASSSFAGALYEQYF
CDR3 DNA: TGTGCCAGCTCTTCATTCGCAGGGGCTCTCTACGAGCAGTACTTC

clone size: few
V gene: TRBV29-1
D gene: .
J gene: TRBJ1-4
CDR3 protein: CSAGEREKLFF
CDR3 DNA: TGCAGCGCAGGGGAGAGGGAAAAACTGTTTTTT

clone size: .
V gene: TRBV15
D gene: TRBD1
J gene: TRBJ2-5
CDR3 protein: CATSRDPTGGMKTQYF
CDR3 DNA: TGTGCCACCAGCAGAGATCCTACAGGGGGAATGAAGACCCAGTACTTC